These 6 T cell receptor beta chains came from one sample sequenced in a study of glioma-infiltrating T cells. Using RNA template, CDR3s of TCR alpha and beta were amplified with iRepertoire arm-PCR. Each CDR3 protein is one row after TCRdb ran MiXCR on the multiplex PCR reads. The sample comprises over 140,000 distinct CDR3 sequences, more than 35% of which are singletons, and over 15% rests with the top ten. Sequenced: glioma tissue, nonneoplastic brain tissue, or PBMCs (not recorded which). Receptors originate from a human donor with low-grade glioma or glioblastoma, undergoing nonglioma brain surgery, or in good health (not recorded which).

This sequence joins TRBV2 and TRBJ2-7, with a tentative D call TRBD2 (5 bases). CDR1 SNHLY and CDR2 FYNNEI come from the germline V gene. The CDR3 is 12 residues long. Trimming pared 8 bases from V and 6 bases from J, leaving 14 bases between. The CDR3 reads CASSPEGIEQYF. CDR3 DNA: TGTGCCAGCTCCCCCGAGGGAATCGAGCAGTACTTC.

The V call is TRBV4-2, the J call TRBJ2-4, with TRBD2 as a possible D gene (6 bases). Looked up from germline, CDR1 is LGHNA and CDR2 is YNFKEQ. The CDR3 runs to 17 residues. V was shortened by 0 bases and J by 1 base, with 13 bases between the two germline ends. The CDR3 DNA reads as TGTGCCAGCAGCCAAGATCCGGGAGAAGGGGCCAAAAACATTCAGTACTTC. It specifies CASSQDPGEGAKNIQYF.

For the CDR3, the DNA is TGCAGTGCTAGGTCTAAAAGCACAGATACGCAGTATTTT. Translating gives CSARSKSTDTQYF. The chain joins TRBV20-1 to TRBJ2-3; D is ambiguous. The V end lost 3 bases, the J end lost 0 bases, and 7 bases lay between the germline ends. The CDR3 has 13 amino acids. Germline lookup yields CDR1 DFQATT and CDR2 SNEGSKA (reference sequence).

The rearrangement links TRBV6-6 to TRBJ1-2, with D maybe TRBD1 (5 bases). The CDR3 runs to 14 residues. The germline V gene encodes CDR1 MNHNY and CDR2 SVGAGI (reference sequence). V gave up 6 bases and J gave up 0 bases, with 11 bases separating them. The CDR3 nucleotides are TGTGCCAGCAGAGGGGACTCATCTAACTATGGCTACACCTTC. Translating gives CASRGDSSNYGYTF.

Remarks on this clonotype: Compared with germline, one end of the junction differs, possibly owing to a read error. V is TRBV6-2 or TRBV6-3 and J is TRBJ1-1; 11 bases are a match to TRBD1. The CDR3 is made up of 14 amino acids. Germline loops: CDR1 MNHEY, CDR2 SVGEGT. DNA for the CDR3: TGTGCCATCAGTGAAGGGACAGGGGGAACTGAAGCTTTCTTT. It specifies CAISEGTGGTEAFF.

In its sample, this clonotype was seen a few times. The chain links TRBV20-1 to TRBJ1-1; D is perhaps TRBD1 (6 bases). The CDR3 is 14 residues long. Per germline, CDR1 DFQATT and CDR2 SNEGSKA (reference sequence). V gave up 6 bases and J gave up 2 bases, with 16 bases separating them. The CDR3 sequence is CSANNRAFNTEAFF. The CDR3 coding sequence is TGCAGTGCAAATAACAGGGCGTTTAACACTGAAGCTTTCTTT.